Shown below are 22 T cell receptor beta chains from a single sample sequenced in a study of blood T cell repertoires in COVID-19. Method: immunoSEQ multiplex PCR; TCRdb's copy keeps in-frame clones and lacks some. There are under 300,000 clones in the sample; approximately 86% occur only once, and 1.6% lies in the top ten. The sample comprised PBMCs or T cells enriched from blood (not recorded which). Receptor source: a woman between 50 and 59 years old who had recovered from COVID-19.

V gene TRBV9 combines with J gene TRBJ1-3, with 7 bases identical to TRBD1. CDR3 size: 17 residues. Trimming at V came to 3 bases and at J to 0 bases, leaving 9 bases not matched to a gene. The germline V gene has CDR1 SGDLS and CDR2 YYNGEE. CDR3 sequence (DNA): TGTGCCAGCAGCGATGGTGACAGGGCCTTCTCTGGAAACACCATATATTTT. Its translation: CASSDGDRAFSGNTIYF.

This clone appeared a single time. The V gene is TRBV27, the J gene TRBJ1-2; perhaps TRBD1 as D (5 bases). The CDR3 has 14 amino acids. Deletions cut 3 bases from V and 4 bases from J, with 12 bases between. CDR1 and CDR2 (germline): MNHEY, SMNVEV (reference sequence). The CDR3 DNA sequence: TGTGCCAGCAGTTTCGCAGGGAACCTCTATGGCTACACCTTC. Residues: CASSFAGNLYGYTF.

This clone was detected once. V and J are TRBV28 and TRBJ2-3; maybe TRBD1 (6 bases). The V gene's germline CDR1 is MDHEN and CDR2 SYDVKM. Trimming removed 7 bases from V and 6 bases from J, with 17 bases in between. This CDR3 is 14 amino acids long. CDR3 sequence: CASNRDPSDDTQYF. CDR3 nucleotide sequence: TGTGCCAGCAACAGGGACCCCTCCGACGATACGCAGTATTTT.

The chain couples TRBV14 to TRBJ1-2; 9 bases line up with TRBD1. The CDR3 totals 14 residues. The J segment lost 7 bases and the V segment lost 4 bases, leaving 7 bases of the junction unmatched. Germline V CDR1 and CDR2: SGHDN, FVKESK. The CDR3 region is CASSPWTGDRGYTF. CDR3 bases: TGTGCCAGCAGCCCCTGGACAGGGGACCGTGGCTACACCTTC.

V gene TRBV24-1 combines with J gene TRBJ2-7; D is unclear. The CDR3 has 14 amino acids. The germline V gene has CDR1 KGHDR and CDR2 SFDVKD. Trimming took off 6 bases at V and 2 bases at J, with 13 bases between the two ends. The CDR3 DNA follows: TGTGCCACCAGTAGCCCTTCCAAGCCCTACGAGCAGTACTTC. Protein sequence: CATSSPSKPYEQYF.

The chain combines TRBV5-6 with TRBJ1-6; the D gene is possibly TRBD1 (5 bases). CDR1 is SGHDT and CDR2 is YYEEEE in the germline V gene. This CDR3 is built from 14 residues. Trimming pared 2 bases from V and 5 bases from J, leaving 8 bases between. CDR3 sequence (DNA): TGTGCCAGCAGCTTTCGGGGGGATAATTCACCCCTCCACTTT. It translates to CASSFRGDNSPLHF. The full variable domain, with the rest looked up from reference TRBV5-6 and TRBJ1-6, is DAGVTQSPTHLIKTRGQQVTLRCSPKSGHDTVSWYQQALGQGPQFIFQYYEEEERQRGNFPDRFSGHQFPNYSSELNVNALLLGDSALYLCASSFRGDNSPLHFGNGTRLTVT.

This clone has only one observation. The J gene is TRBJ2-3, the V gene TRBV29-1; 13 bases fit TRBD2. V shed 7 bases, J shed 1 base, and the junction held 2 bases outside the gene matches. CDR1 and CDR2 from the germline V gene are SQVTM and ANQGSEA. The CDR3 spans 14 residues. The CDR3 DNA sequence: TGCAGCGCCGGACTAGCGGGAGGCACAGATACGCAGTATTTT. Amino acid sequence: CSAGLAGGTDTQYF.

The chain couples TRBV7-3 to TRBJ2-1; TRBD1 aligns across 10 bases. The CDR3 consists of 18 residues. Germline CDR1 reads SGHTA; CDR2 reads FQGTGA. Trimming took 2 bases from V and 4 from J; bases not matched to a gene: 11. The CDR3 sequence is CASSLGTGGTGAYNEQFF. For the CDR3, the DNA is TGTGCCAGCAGCTTAGGGACTGGGGGGACAGGGGCTTACAATGAGCAGTTCTTC.

The rearrangement links TRBV20-1 to TRBJ2-1; 10 nucleotides line up with TRBD2. Germline CDR1 DFQATT, CDR2 SNEGSKA (reference sequence). After removal of 3 bases from V and 0 bases from J, the junction contained 2 bases not matched to a gene. This CDR3 has 15 amino acids. The CDR3 DNA reads TGCAGTGCTAGTCCTAGCGGGAGCTCCTACAATGAGCAGTTCTTC. It codes for CSASPSGSSYNEQFF.

This chain links TRBV6-5 with TRBJ1-1, with 9 bases identical to TRBD1. V gave up 5 bases and J gave up 3 bases; unmatched junction bases: 7. Germline V CDR1 and CDR2: MNHEY, SVGAGI. CDR3 length: 15 amino acids. CDR3: CASSLSYRGHTEAFF. In DNA form, the CDR3 reads TGTGCCAGCAGTCTATCCTACAGGGGGCACACTGAAGCTTTCTTT.

V usage is TRBV27 and J usage is TRBJ2-1; 11 nucleotides align to TRBD2. The CDR3 has 15 amino acids. The V gene's germline CDR1 is MNHEY and CDR2 SMNVEV (reference sequence). The V and J ends lost 7 bases and 3 bases, in that order; junction bases with no gene match: 5. The CDR3 loop is CASIAGTSGYNEQFF. The DNA of the CDR3 is TGTGCCAGCATCGCCGGGACTAGCGGCTACAATGAGCAGTTCTTC.

The table lists this clone with a few counts. The CDR3 DNA follows: TGTGCCAGCAAGGACTTCGGGTTGGATACGCAGTATTTT. Its translation: CASKDFGLDTQYF. V is TRBV28 and J is TRBJ2-3; D is possibly TRBD2 (5 bases). The V end was cut by 7 bases, the J end by 6 bases, with 14 bases between. This CDR3 has 13 amino acids. The V gene's germline CDR1 is MDHEN and CDR2 SYDVKM.

The genes are TRBV4-1 and TRBJ1-4; no clear D gene. This CDR3 contains 14 residues. Germline lookup yields CDR1 MGHRA and CDR2 YSYEKL. V was pared by 3 bases and J by 2 bases, with 7 bases between. The CDR3, as DNA: TGCGCCAGCAGCCACGGGAGGACTAATGAAAAACTGTTTTTT. This sequence encodes CASSHGRTNEKLFF.

The chain couples TRBV12-5 to TRBJ2-1, with 8 nucleotides matching TRBD1. This CDR3 spans 15 amino acids. Germline V gene sequence: CDR1 LGHNT, CDR2 FRNRAP. The V and J ends lost 5 bases and 1 base, in that order; junction bases with no gene match: 4. The CDR3 nucleotides are TGTGCTAGTGGTCCCGGACAGGGTTCCTACAATGAGCAGTTCTTC. Protein product: CASGPGQGSYNEQFF.

This chain uses TRBV2 with TRBJ2-2; D gene uncertain. This CDR3 has 14 residues. V gave up 6 bases and J gave up 3 bases, with 11 bases separating them. Germline CDR1 is SNHLY and CDR2 is FYNNEI. CDR3 sequence reads: CASSAVRDTGELFF. CDR3 in DNA: TGTGCCAGCAGCGCGGTTAGAGACACCGGGGAGCTGTTTTTT.

The chain uses TRBV9 and TRBJ2-7; D is perhaps TRBD1 (6 bases). V lost 3 bases, J lost 7 bases, and 14 bases lay in between. Germline CDR1 is SGDLS and CDR2 is YYNGEE. The CDR3 is 13 residues long. CDR3 region: CASSAGTSFEQYF. CDR3 DNA: TGTGCCAGCAGCGCCGGGACATCATTTGAGCAGTACTTC.

The chain recombines TRBV27 with TRBJ2-7; D might be TRBD1 (7 bases). This CDR3 region has 12 residues. V gave up 6 bases and J gave up 7 bases, with 13 bases separating them. Germline V CDR1 and CDR2: MNHEY, SMNVEV (reference sequence). The CDR3 DNA sequence: TGTGCCAGCAGGATCCCAGGGGGGGAGCAGTACTTC. Its translation is CASRIPGGEQYF.

The chain employs TRBV27 and TRBJ2-5; 8 bases line up with TRBD2. After removal of 11 bases from V and 4 bases from J, the junction contained 15 bases not matched to a gene. The germline V gene has CDR1 MNHEY and CDR2 SMNVEV (reference sequence). CDR3 length equals 15 residues. CDR3 sequence reads: CAARPLTGGPETQYF. As DNA, the CDR3 is TGTGCCGCCCGGCCCCTGACGGGAGGGCCAGAGACCCAGTACTTC.

The rearrangement uses TRBV9 and TRBJ2-3; D is ambiguous. With 0 bases removed from V and 5 bases from J, the gap between germline ends came to 4 bases. This CDR3 has 12 amino acids. Per germline, CDR1 SGDLS and CDR2 YYNGEE. Here the CDR3 reads CASSVGGDTQYF. The CDR3 bases are TGTGCCAGCAGCGTAGGAGGAGATACGCAGTATTTT.

The chain links TRBV7-3 to TRBJ2-3, with TRBD2 identical over 9 bases. Germline trimming cut 2 bases from V and 6 bases from J; bases unmatched to any gene: 9. Per germline, CDR1 SGHTA and CDR2 FQGTGA. The CDR3 consists of 16 residues. The CDR3 loop reads CASSLGGIGTSDTQYF. In DNA form, the CDR3 reads TGTGCCAGCAGCTTAGGAGGGATCGGGACTAGCGATACGCAGTATTTT.

The rearrangement uses TRBV19 and TRBJ2-3; the D is unclear. Trimming left V 10 bases short and J 6 bases short, with 5 bases between. The CDR3 is 9 residues long. From germline, CDR1 is LNHDA and CDR2 SQIVND (reference sequence). The CDR3 loop reads CATGDTQYF. The CDR3 nucleotides are TGTGCCACCGGGGATACGCAGTATTTT.

The chain has TRBV6-5 and TRBJ2-2; 10 bases match TRBD1. There are 14 residues in the CDR3. The germline gives CDR1 MNHEY, CDR2 SVGAGI. Trimming cost V 6 bases and J 7 bases; bases outside gene matches: 5. The CDR3, as DNA: TGTGCCAGCAGCGACAGGGGGCATAACGGGGAGCTGTTTTTT. This encodes CASSDRGHNGELFF.